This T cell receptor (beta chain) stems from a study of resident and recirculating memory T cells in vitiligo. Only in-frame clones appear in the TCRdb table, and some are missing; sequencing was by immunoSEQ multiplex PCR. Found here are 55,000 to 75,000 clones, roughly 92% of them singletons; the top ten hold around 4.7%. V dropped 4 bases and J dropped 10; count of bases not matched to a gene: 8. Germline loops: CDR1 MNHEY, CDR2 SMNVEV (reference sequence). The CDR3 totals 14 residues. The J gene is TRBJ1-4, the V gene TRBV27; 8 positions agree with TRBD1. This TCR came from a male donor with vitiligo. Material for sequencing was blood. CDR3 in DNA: TGTGCCAGCAGTTCGGGACAGGCGCCGGGAAAACTGTTTTTT. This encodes CASSSGQAPGKLFF.